The 14 T cell receptor beta chains below were found in one sample sequenced in a study of blood T cell repertoires in COVID-19. Data came from immunoSEQ multiplex PCR; TCRdb stores just in-frame clones and leaves some out. The sample has 250,000 to 350,000 clones, about 90% seen once. The sequencing input was peripheral blood. The source is a woman between 45 and 60 years old who had recovered from COVID-19.

Worth noting for this clone: Other nucleotide sequences from this sample produce the same CDR3. The CDR3 spells CASSLRGSSYNEQFF. The CDR3 nucleotides are TGTGCCAGCAGTTTAAGAGGAAGCTCCTACAATGAGCAGTTCTTC. The V and J genes are TRBV28 and TRBJ2-1; D unresolved. V lost 2 bases to trimming and J lost 0 bases, with 8 bases between them. CDR1 MDHEN and CDR2 SYDVKM come from the germline V gene. The CDR3 is 15 residues long.

J is TRBJ2-2 and V is TRBV30; 8 bases align to TRBD2. The CDR3 loop spans 15 amino acids. J was trimmed by 3 bases and V by 4 bases; bases with no gene match: 7. CDR1 is GTSNPN, CDR2 SVGIG, per germline (reference sequence). The CDR3 protein is CAWIGRRGDTGELFF. The CDR3 nucleotides are TGTGCCTGGATCGGCCGGCGGGGGGACACCGGGGAGCTGTTTTTT.

The chain combines TRBV28 with TRBJ1-2; 7 nucleotides match TRBD1. Trimming took 7 bases from V and 4 from J; bases not matched to a gene: 9. Per the germline V gene, CDR1 is MDHEN and CDR2 is SYDVKM. The CDR3 has 14 residues. CDR3 residues: CASTGGGRLYGYTF. CDR3 in DNA: TGTGCCAGCACTGGAGGGGGCCGACTCTATGGCTACACCTTC.

V and J are TRBV7-8 and TRBJ2-7; D is ambiguous. CDR3 length equals 15 residues. V was clipped by 8 bases and J by 0 bases, with 17 bases between them. Germline V lookup: CDR1 SGHVS, CDR2 FQNEAQ. As DNA, the CDR3 is TGTGCCAGCGGATTGAGCGTACGGAGCTCCTACGAGCAGTACTTC. Protein product: CASGLSVRSSYEQYF.

V and J are TRBV5-1 and TRBJ1-2; 7 positions match TRBD1. This CDR3 is built from 15 residues. CDR1 is SGHRS and CDR2 is YFSETQ in the germline V gene. V shed 0 bases, J shed 1 base, and the junction held 3 bases outside the gene matches. This CDR3 reads CASSLGDSFNYGYTF. The CDR3, as DNA: TGCGCCAGCAGCTTGGGGGACAGTTTTAACTATGGCTACACCTTC.

The rearrangement uses TRBV19 and TRBJ2-1; D is perhaps TRBD1 (6 bases). From germline, CDR1 is LNHDA and CDR2 SQIVND (reference sequence). V was pared by 2 bases and J by 0 bases, with 8 bases between. The CDR3 is made up of 15 amino acids. The CDR3 is CASSIKDSSYNEQFF. CDR3 nucleotides: TGTGCCAGTAGTATAAAGGACAGCTCCTACAATGAGCAGTTCTTC.

The chain links TRBV24-1 to TRBJ2-7; TRBD1 agrees at 8 bases. The CDR3 contains 12 residues. Trimming cost V 4 bases and J 9 bases; bases outside gene matches: 4. Per germline, CDR1 KGHDR and CDR2 SFDVKD. CDR3 region: CATSEGDRGQYF. The CDR3 DNA sequence: TGTGCCACCAGTGAGGGAGACAGGGGGCAGTACTTC.

This clone has a handful of counts. This CDR3 reads CAWSQLAGVYEQYF. CDR3 DNA sequence: TGTGCCTGGAGTCAACTAGCGGGAGTGTACGAGCAGTACTTC. V and J are TRBV30 and TRBJ2-7; 11 bases line up with TRBD2. The V gene's germline CDR1 is GTSNPN and CDR2 SVGIG (reference sequence). The CDR3 length is 14 residues. The V segment lost 2 bases and the J segment 4 bases; nucleotides outside the gene matches: 4.

The chain carries TRBV5-1 and TRBJ2-7; D not resolved. V was pared by 4 bases and J by 0 bases, with 8 bases between. CDR3 size: 13 residues. The germline gives CDR1 SGHRS, CDR2 YFSETQ. The CDR3 loop reads CASSPQVSYEQYF. The CDR3 nucleotides are TGCGCCAGCAGCCCCCAGGTCTCCTACGAGCAGTACTTC.

V and J are TRBV5-4 and TRBJ2-1; 7 bases are shared with TRBD2. Germline assignment: CDR1 SGHNT and CDR2 YYREEE (reference sequence). V dropped 4 bases and J dropped 4; count of bases not matched to a gene: 8. The CDR3 has 15 amino acids. The CDR3: CASSPSSGTYNEQFF. CDR3 coding DNA: TGTGCCAGCAGCCCGTCGAGCGGGACTTACAATGAGCAGTTCTTC.

J is TRBJ1-1 and V is TRBV18; D uncertain. V was cut by 3 bases and J by 7 bases, with 12 bases left in between. CDR1 KGHSH and CDR2 LQKENI come from the germline V gene. This CDR3 region has 13 residues. CDR3 coding DNA: TGTGCCAGCTCACCTACGGGATACGGTGAAGCTTTCTTT. Translating gives CASSPTGYGEAFF.

The chain recombines TRBV19 with TRBJ1-2; 8 bases map to TRBD1. V lost 5 bases and J lost 3; bases outside the gene matches: 8. CDR3 size: 15 residues. Germline V CDR1 and CDR2: LNHDA, SQIVND (reference sequence). The CDR3: CASSAKSTGDYGYTF. CDR3 sequence (DNA): TGTGCCAGTAGTGCTAAATCGACAGGGGACTATGGCTACACCTTC.

The chain carries TRBV9 and TRBJ2-3; D remains ambiguous. Germline V CDR1 and CDR2: SGDLS, YYNGEE. The CDR3 contains 14 residues. Trimming stripped 3 bases from V and 4 bases from J, with 12 bases between. The CDR3 reads CASSALLVADTQYF. The CDR3 region has the DNA TGTGCCAGCAGCGCCCTTCTAGTAGCAGATACGCAGTATTTT.

The chain recombines TRBV10-3 with TRBJ2-1, with D possibly being TRBD2 (6 bases). The CDR3 has 12 amino acids. Germline CDR1 ENHRY, CDR2 SYGVKD. V was clipped by 4 bases and J by 6 bases, with 7 bases between them. This chain's CDR3 is CAISVTSNEQFF. CDR3 DNA: TGTGCCATCAGTGTGACTAGCAATGAGCAGTTCTTC.